The 4 T cell receptor beta chains below all came from one sample that was sequenced in a study of T cells in Graves' hyperthyroidism and ophthalmopathy. RNA transcripts provided the source from which TCR beta CDR3 regions were amplified. The primer set for the first-round RT-PCR of the TCR CDR3 was HTBI. TCRdb reanalysed the multiplex PCR reads using MiXCR and keeps one entry per CDR3 protein. The table shows 550,000 to 800,000 distinct CDR3 sequences, with 17% occurring only once. Sequencing was carried out using blood. The origin of the receptors is a man over 45 with Graves' hyperthyroidism.

This clonotype was seen at least ten times. The chain couples TRBV10-3 to TRBJ1-5, with D unresolved. This CDR3 contains 17 residues. Germline loops: CDR1 ENHRY, CDR2 SYGVKD. V was cut by 2 bases and J by 0 bases, with 14 bases left in between. The DNA of the CDR3 is TGTGCCATCAGTGAGACGGCAGGTCTATATAGCAATCAGCCCCAGCATTTT. Amino acids: CAISETAGLYSNQPQHF.

The chain couples TRBV4-3 to TRBJ1-1; the D gene is possibly TRBD1 (6 bases). With 6 bases removed from V and 0 bases from J, the gap between germline ends came to 17 bases. The CDR3 is 16 residues long. The germline V gene encodes CDR1 LGHNA and CDR2 YSLEER. In DNA form, the CDR3 reads TGCGCCAGCAGGGGGGGCTTGGGGCGCATGAACACTGAAGCTTTCTTT. Amino acid sequence: CASRGGLGRMNTEAFF.

This clonotype was recorded at least ten times. The V gene is TRBV7-9, the J gene TRBJ2-5; no clear D gene. This CDR3 is built from 14 residues. Trimming left V 5 bases short and J 1 base short, with 11 bases between. Germline V gives CDR1 SEHNR, CDR2 FQNEAQ (reference sequence). CDR3: CASSINWAQETQYF. The CDR3 region has the DNA TGTGCCAGCAGCATTAACTGGGCCCAAGAGACCCAGTACTTC. Full variable domain (missing parts from reference TRBV7-9 and TRBJ2-5): DTGVSQNPRHKITKRGQNVTFRCDPISEHNRLYWYRQTLGQGPEFLTYFQNEAQLEKSRLLSDRFSAERPKGSFSTLEIQRTEQGDSAMYLCASSINWAQETQYFGPGTRLLVL.

This clonotype has only a few counts. The chain employs TRBV18 and TRBJ2-5; D is possibly TRBD1 (6 bases). Trimming removed 5 bases at V and 5 bases at J, with 12 bases between. Germline lookup yields CDR1 KGHSH and CDR2 LQKENI. The CDR3 is 13 amino acids. Here the CDR3 reads CASSAQGAETQYF. Here the CDR3 DNA reads TGTGCCAGCTCAGCACAGGGCGCGGAGACCCAGTACTTC.